These 12 T cell receptor beta chains share one sample of origin, sequenced in a study of CD8+ T cells in alopecia areata. Treatment meaning: oral pan-JAK inhibitor, 5-10 mg twice daily. Extracted RNA was reverse transcribed into cDNA, the sequencing template. TCRdb keeps only in-frame clones here, not all; method: immunoSEQ multiplex PCR. The sample gives fewer than 110,000 clones, just over 85% of which show up once; approximately 10% is in the top ten. Sequences were derived from CD8+ T cells sorted from blood, sampled around week 34, from a patient treated with tofacitinib. Receptor source: a human donor with alopecia areata.

As regards this clone: No conserved phenylalanine or tryptophan is present at the end of the CDR3, so a read error is the likely explanation. The rearrangement joins TRBV29-1 to TRBJ2-7; 8 positions match TRBD2. Germline assignment: CDR1 SQVTM and CDR2 ANQGSEA. Losses at the gene ends were 7 bases for V and 0 bases for J; bases not matched to a gene: 2. This CDR3 has 12 amino acids. CDR3 coding DNA: TGCAGCGCAACTAGCGGCTCCTACGAGCAGTACCTC. Its protein is CSATSGSYEQYL.

This clone has only a few counts. V is TRBV29-1 and J is TRBJ1-2; D is uncertain. Between the trimmed V and J ends, which lost 0 bases and 5 bases, there was a span of 13 bases. Germline values: CDR1 SQVTM, CDR2 ANQGSEA. The CDR3 length is 14 residues. DNA for the CDR3: TGCAGCGTTGAAGACCCCCAGCGCTCTTATGGCTACACCTTC. This translates into CSVEDPQRSYGYTF.

This clone was counted a few times. This CDR3 is also generated by other DNA sequences in the sample. The chain uses TRBV19 and TRBJ2-1; 9 bases line up with TRBD2. The CDR3 is 14 amino acids. Germline V gene lookup returns CDR1 LNHDA and CDR2 SQIVND (reference sequence). V lost 8 bases to trimming and J lost 4 bases; unmatched junction nucleotides: 6. The CDR3 DNA reads TGTGCCAGTGGAGCGGGGGGAGATTACAATGAGCAGTTCTTC. Residues: CASGAGGDYNEQFF.

J is TRBJ2-4 and V is TRBV2; 9 nucleotides align to TRBD1. J gave up 1 base and V 6 bases, and 4 bases lay outside the gene matches. CDR1 and CDR2 (germline): SNHLY, FYNNEI. CDR3 length: 15 amino acids. Here the CDR3 DNA reads TGTGCCAGCAGGCCCGGGACAGGGGCCAAAAACATTCAGTACTTC. It specifies CASRPGTGAKNIQYF.

This chain joins TRBV5-4 and TRBJ2-1; no firm D call. CDR1 is SGHNT, CDR2 YYREEE, per germline (reference sequence). The CDR3 extends over 15 amino acids. V was shortened by 0 bases and J by 0 bases, with 7 bases between the two germline ends. CDR3 sequence reads: CASSLAADSYNEQFF. The CDR3 nucleotides are TGTGCCAGCAGCTTGGCAGCCGACTCCTACAATGAGCAGTTCTTC. Supplemented by reference TRBV5-4 and TRBJ2-1, the full variable domain reads ETGVTQSPTHLIKTRGQQVTLRCSSQSGHNTVSWYQQALGQGPQFIFQYYREEENGRGNFPPRFSGLQFPNYSSELNVNALELDDSALYLCASSLAADSYNEQFFGPGTRLTVL.

The chain links TRBV29-1 to TRBJ2-2; D unclear. Trimming removed 0 bases at V and 1 base at J, with 12 bases between. CDR3 size: 16 residues. Germline lookup yields CDR1 SQVTM and CDR2 ANQGSEA. The CDR3 region has the DNA TGCAGCGTTGAAGATCGGGCCAACTTGAACACCGGGGAGCTGTTTTTT. Amino acid sequence: CSVEDRANLNTGELFF.

The V and J genes are TRBV29-1 and TRBJ1-2, with 7 bases fitting TRBD1. The V gene's germline CDR1 is SQVTM and CDR2 ANQGSEA. V shed 6 bases and J 3 bases; nucleotides not matched to a gene: 4. The CDR3 contains 12 residues. The CDR3 spells CSVRDRDYGYTF. The CDR3 DNA reads as TGCAGCGTCCGAGACAGGGACTATGGCTACACCTTC.

This chain joins TRBV9 and TRBJ2-7; D unresolved. V was clipped by 0 bases and J by 2 bases, with 12 bases between them. The CDR3 runs 15 residues. Germline V CDR1 and CDR2: SGDLS, YYNGEE. CDR3 in amino acids: CASSVGTMMAYEQYF. The CDR3 nucleotides read TGTGCCAGCAGCGTAGGAACTATGATGGCCTACGAGCAGTACTTC.

V is TRBV9 and J is TRBJ2-1; TRBD2 is a possible D gene (5 bases). The germline V and J ends were trimmed by 6 bases and 6 bases, with 13 bases remaining between them. Germline V gene sequence: CDR1 SGDLS, CDR2 YYNGEE. CDR3 length equals 13 residues. DNA of the CDR3: TGTGCCAGCAAAGGTGGTACTAGCAATGAGCAGTTCTTC. This sequence encodes CASKGGTSNEQFF.

In DNA form, the CDR3 reads TGTGCCAGCAGCTTGAGTTCCGGGGAGCTGTTTTTT. It is translated as CASSLSSGELFF. The chain is built from TRBV7-8 and TRBJ2-2; D remains ambiguous. Deletions cut 3 bases from V and 6 bases from J, with 5 bases between. Germline values: CDR1 SGHVS, CDR2 FQNEAQ. The CDR3 is 12 residues long.

The genes are TRBV7-8 and TRBJ2-7; tentatively, D is TRBD1 (6 bases). V was cut by 5 bases and J by 2 bases, with 10 bases left in between. The CDR3 consists of 13 residues. CDR1 and CDR2 from the germline V gene are SGHVS and FQNEAQ. DNA of the CDR3: TGTGCCAGCAGCCCACGGGACACCTACGAGCAGTACTTC. Residues: CASSPRDTYEQYF.

This clone has only one observation. The chain links TRBV7-9 to TRBJ1-5, with no clear D. Germline CDR1 and CDR2: SEHNR and FQNEAQ (reference sequence). The CDR3 has 13 amino acids. The ends were cut back, 4 bases at V and 6 bases at J, with 10 bases in the middle. CDR3 bases: TGTGCCAGCAGCTCTCTCGACGGTCAGCCCCAGCATTTT. This sequence encodes CASSSLDGQPQHF.